The rows below give T cell receptor beta chains drawn from one sample of a study of OX40 agonist ivuxolimab in advanced cancers. The method was immunoSEQ multiplex PCR; TCRdb's version includes in-frame clones alone and lacks a portion of them. The table records under 90,000 clones, approximately 90% of them present only once. The material sequenced was CD4+ or CD8+ T cells sorted from blood, taken in a trial of the OX40 agonist ivuxolimab. The receptors here all came from an adult with an advanced solid tumor such as melanoma, head and neck, liver or kidney cancer. CDR3s include the opening cysteine and the closing phenylalanine or tryptophan. The D gene is left open where the match is weak. A row's size may be missing; if present it is once, few, many or a size class.

CDR3 DNA,CDR3 protein,J gene,V gene,D gene,clone size
TGTGCCAGTAGTATAGTTGGCAGGGGGGGAGATCAGCCCCAGCATTTT,CASSIVGRGGDQPQHF,TRBJ1-5,TRBV19,TRBD1,-
TGTGCCAGCAGCTTAAGGGGCTATAACAATGAGCAGTTCTTC,CASSLRGYNNEQFF,TRBJ2-1,TRBV7-6,-,-
TGTGCCAGCAGCCCGGACAGGGGGGAAAAACTGTTTTTT,CASSPDRGEKLFF,TRBJ1-4,TRBV7-7,TRBD1,-
TGTGCCAGCAGCCTGGGGACTAGCGGGACCTACAATGAGCAGTTCTTC,CASSLGTSGTYNEQFF,TRBJ2-1,TRBV7-9,TRBD2,-
TGTGCCAGCAGCTCTCGACTAGCGGGGCCATATCCCCGTTACAATGAGCAGTTCTTC,CASSSRLAGPYPRYNEQFF,TRBJ2-1,TRBV7-2,TRBD2,-
TGCGCCAGCAGCCAAAGTCCAGCAACTAATGAAAAACTGTTTTTT,CASSQSPATNEKLFF,TRBJ1-4,TRBV4-3,-,-
TGCGCCAGCAGCTCTATCGAGGGGGATACGCAGTATTTT,CASSSIEGDTQYF,TRBJ2-3,TRBV5-1,-,-
TGTGCCATCCGGGACAGGGATACCTACGAGCAGTACTTC,CAIRDRDTYEQYF,TRBJ2-7,TRBV21-1,-,-
TGTGCCAGCAGCTTTACTAGCGGGAGATACGAGCAGTACTTC,CASSFTSGRYEQYF,TRBJ2-7,TRBV7-2,TRBD2,-
TGCGCCAGCACCAGAACGGACGGTAGGGAAGGCTACACCTTC,CASTRTDGREGYTF,TRBJ1-2,TRBV5-1,-,-
TGCGCCAGCAGATCGACAGCTAACTATGGCTACACCTTC,CASRSTANYGYTF,TRBJ1-2,TRBV5-1,-,-
TGTGCCAGCAGTTACTCCGGGGGTAATGAAAAACTGTTTTTT,CASSYSGGNEKLFF,TRBJ1-4,TRBV6-5,-,-
TGTGCCAGCAGTGACGGGGGGCGAACTGAAGCTTTCTTT,CASSDGGRTEAFF,TRBJ1-1,TRBV2,-,-
TGTGCCAGCAGCCCAGACTGGGAAACTGAAGCTTTCTTT,CASSPDWETEAFF,TRBJ1-1,TRBV7-9,-,-
TGTGCCAGCAGCGCCACACCCAGGGGGAGCACAGATACGCAGTATTTT,CASSATPRGSTDTQYF,TRBJ2-3,TRBV9,TRBD1,-
TGTGCCAGCAGTTCCTTTGACAGGGACTACGAGCAGTACTTC,CASSSFDRDYEQYF,TRBJ2-7,TRBV6-6,TRBD1,-
TGTGCCATCACCGCCGGGACAGGGTTTGAGCAGTTCTTC,CAITAGTGFEQFF,TRBJ2-1,TRBV10-3,TRBD1,-
TGTGCCAGCAGCTTGCCTAGCGGGAGACAGAACGCCGGGGAGCTGTTTTTT,CASSLPSGRQNAGELFF,TRBJ2-2,TRBV5-4,TRBD2,-
TGTGCCAGCGCTAGCGTAAGCACAGATACGCAGTATTTT,CASASVSTDTQYF,TRBJ2-3,TRBV2,-,once
TGTGCCAGTAGTATGGGGCAGGGCCTCCGGAATGAGCAGTTCTTC,CASSMGQGLRNEQFF,TRBJ2-1,TRBV19,-,-
TGTGCCAGCAGTTACGGGTCCTCTTCCCAGCATTTT,CASSYGSSSQHF,TRBJ1-5,TRBV6-6,-,-
TGTGCCAGCAGGGAGACCGGGATACGCTATGGCTACACCTTC,CASRETGIRYGYTF,TRBJ1-2,TRBV28,-,-
TGTGCCAGCAGCAGTAGCGGGGCGAGCTCCTACAATGAGCAGTTCTTC,CASSSSGASSYNEQFF,TRBJ2-1,TRBV11-3,TRBD2,-
TGTGCCAGCAGCGTGGGCCAGAACTATGGCTACACCTTC,CASSVGQNYGYTF,TRBJ1-2,TRBV9,-,-
TGTGCCAGCAGTGAACTTAAAGGAGACAGGGTGAGGTACTTC,CASSELKGDRVRYF,TRBJ2-4,TRBV2,TRBD1,once
TGTGCCAGCAGCTCACAGGGGGCCGGTCAGTCCGGGGAGCTGTTTTTT,CASSSQGAGQSGELFF,TRBJ2-2,TRBV11-1,TRBD1,-
TGTGCCAGCAGCTCTCCGGACAGGGGGTTGGAAAAACTGTTTTTT,CASSSPDRGLEKLFF,TRBJ1-4,TRBV6-5,TRBD1,-
TGTGCCAGTAGTCTTGGCTATGGCTACACCTTC,CASSLGYGYTF,TRBJ1-2,TRBV19,-,once
TGTGCCTGGAGTCTATATAGCAATCAGCCCCAGCATTTT,CAWSLYSNQPQHF,TRBJ1-5,TRBV30,-,-
TGTGCCAGCAGCTTGGGACAGGGGGCCTCAGATACGCAGTATTTT,CASSLGQGASDTQYF,TRBJ2-3,TRBV5-5,TRBD1,-
TGCGCCAGCAGCCAGGAAGGACTAGTGGGATCGGATGAGCAGTTCTTC,CASSQEGLVGSDEQFF,TRBJ2-1,TRBV4-1,TRBD2,-
TGCGCCAGCAGCTTGGTTGGGGGAGTTGATGAAAAACTGTTTTTT,CASSLVGGVDEKLFF,TRBJ1-4,TRBV5-1,-,-
TGTGCCAGCAGTGAAGTGGTAGAGAACACTGAAGCTTTCTTT,CASSEVVENTEAFF,TRBJ1-1,TRBV2,-,few
TGCGCCAGCAGCTTGGACGGGAACACTGAAGCTTTCTTT,CASSLDGNTEAFF,TRBJ1-1,TRBV10-2,-,few
TGCGCCAGCAGCCAAGATCCATCGGCTAACTATGGCTACACCTTC,CASSQDPSANYGYTF,TRBJ1-2,TRBV4-1,-,-
TGCGCCAGCCTCGGCGATAGCGGGGGGCCCACCGGGGAGCTGTTTTTT,CASLGDSGGPTGELFF,TRBJ2-2,TRBV5-1,TRBD2,-
TGTGCCAGCAGCTCATCCGCCCGGGACGAGCAGTACTTC,CASSSSARDEQYF,TRBJ2-7,TRBV5-4,-,-
TGTGCCAGCAGCTTAAATGGGGGTGCGGATACGCAGTATTTT,CASSLNGGADTQYF,TRBJ2-3,TRBV7-3,-,-
TGTGCCAGCAGCCAAGAGTCGGACAGGGAGTACGAGCAGTACTTC,CASSQESDREYEQYF,TRBJ2-7,TRBV4-2,TRBD1,-
TGTGCCAGCAGCTTGGGGGGAGTGGGCGGGGAGCTGTTTTTT,CASSLGGVGGELFF,TRBJ2-2,TRBV5-4,-,-
TGTGCCAGCAGTTGGCAGGGAGGTTTAGACTATGGCTACACCTTC,CASSWQGGLDYGYTF,TRBJ1-2,TRBV2,-,-
TGTGCCAGCAGCTTGGGACAGGGAAATTCACCCCTCCACTTT,CASSLGQGNSPLHF,TRBJ1-6,TRBV5-6,TRBD1,-
TGTGCCAGCAGCTTAACAGCTAGCACAGATACGCAGTATTTT,CASSLTASTDTQYF,TRBJ2-3,TRBV7-2,-,once
TGCGCCAGCAGCTTGGCCGGTCCGACCGGGGAGCTGTTTTTT,CASSLAGPTGELFF,TRBJ2-2,TRBV5-1,-,-
TGTGCCAGCAGCCCGGCACGGGGAAACACCGGGGAGCTGTTTTTT,CASSPARGNTGELFF,TRBJ2-2,TRBV6-6,-,-
TGTGCCAGCAGCCCCTCTAGCGCCCGCACAGATACGCAGTATTTT,CASSPSSARTDTQYF,TRBJ2-3,TRBV7-7,-,-
TGCGCCAGCAGCTTGACGCCGGCAGGCCAACCCTACGAGCAGTACTTC,CASSLTPAGQPYEQYF,TRBJ2-7,TRBV5-1,-,-
TGTGCCAGCAGCTCGACCTCCGGGACTAACTACAATGAGCAGTTCTTC,CASSSTSGTNYNEQFF,TRBJ2-1,TRBV7-2,TRBD2,-
TGTGCCAGCAGCTTAGCGCTGTCAGCCGGGAGCTACGAGCAGTACTTC,CASSLALSAGSYEQYF,TRBJ2-7,TRBV7-2,-,-
TGTGCCAGCAGTTTGTACGGGAGCGGCACAGATACGCAGTATTTT,CASSLYGSGTDTQYF,TRBJ2-3,TRBV28,-,-
TGTGCCAGCAGTGAAGGGACAGGGTTGACAGATACGCAGTATTTT,CASSEGTGLTDTQYF,TRBJ2-3,TRBV6-1,TRBD1,-
TGTGCCAGCAGCGCTGGGACAGGGCCGAAGGTGGAGACCCAGTACTTC,CASSAGTGPKVETQYF,TRBJ2-5,TRBV11-3,TRBD1,few
TGTGCCAGAAGCTTAGTCGGGCATAACTACAATGAGCAGTTCTTC,CARSLVGHNYNEQFF,TRBJ2-1,TRBV7-5,-,-
TGTGCCAGCAGTGGGGGCACCGGACAGATACTCTATGGCTACACCTTC,CASSGGTGQILYGYTF,TRBJ1-2,TRBV6-1,-,once
TGCGCCAGCAGCCGGGACGGGCTGAACACTGAAGCTTTCTTT,CASSRDGLNTEAFF,TRBJ1-1,TRBV4-1,-,-